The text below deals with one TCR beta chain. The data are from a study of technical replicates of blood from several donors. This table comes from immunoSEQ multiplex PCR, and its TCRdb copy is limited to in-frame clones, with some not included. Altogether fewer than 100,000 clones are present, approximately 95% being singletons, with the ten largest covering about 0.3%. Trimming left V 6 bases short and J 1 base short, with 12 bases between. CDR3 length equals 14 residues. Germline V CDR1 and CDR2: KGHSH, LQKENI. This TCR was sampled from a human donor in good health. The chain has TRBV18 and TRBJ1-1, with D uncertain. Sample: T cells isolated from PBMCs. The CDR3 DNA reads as TGTGCCAGCTCTCCTACTGAGGGGAACACTGAAGCTTTCTTT. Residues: CASSPTEGNTEAFF. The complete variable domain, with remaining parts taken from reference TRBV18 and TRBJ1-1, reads NAGVMQNPRHLVRRRGQEARLRCSPMKGHSHVYWYRQLPEEGLKFMVYLQKENIIDESGMPKERFSAEFPKEGPSILRIQQVVRGDSAAYFCASSPTEGNTEAFFGQGTRLTVV.